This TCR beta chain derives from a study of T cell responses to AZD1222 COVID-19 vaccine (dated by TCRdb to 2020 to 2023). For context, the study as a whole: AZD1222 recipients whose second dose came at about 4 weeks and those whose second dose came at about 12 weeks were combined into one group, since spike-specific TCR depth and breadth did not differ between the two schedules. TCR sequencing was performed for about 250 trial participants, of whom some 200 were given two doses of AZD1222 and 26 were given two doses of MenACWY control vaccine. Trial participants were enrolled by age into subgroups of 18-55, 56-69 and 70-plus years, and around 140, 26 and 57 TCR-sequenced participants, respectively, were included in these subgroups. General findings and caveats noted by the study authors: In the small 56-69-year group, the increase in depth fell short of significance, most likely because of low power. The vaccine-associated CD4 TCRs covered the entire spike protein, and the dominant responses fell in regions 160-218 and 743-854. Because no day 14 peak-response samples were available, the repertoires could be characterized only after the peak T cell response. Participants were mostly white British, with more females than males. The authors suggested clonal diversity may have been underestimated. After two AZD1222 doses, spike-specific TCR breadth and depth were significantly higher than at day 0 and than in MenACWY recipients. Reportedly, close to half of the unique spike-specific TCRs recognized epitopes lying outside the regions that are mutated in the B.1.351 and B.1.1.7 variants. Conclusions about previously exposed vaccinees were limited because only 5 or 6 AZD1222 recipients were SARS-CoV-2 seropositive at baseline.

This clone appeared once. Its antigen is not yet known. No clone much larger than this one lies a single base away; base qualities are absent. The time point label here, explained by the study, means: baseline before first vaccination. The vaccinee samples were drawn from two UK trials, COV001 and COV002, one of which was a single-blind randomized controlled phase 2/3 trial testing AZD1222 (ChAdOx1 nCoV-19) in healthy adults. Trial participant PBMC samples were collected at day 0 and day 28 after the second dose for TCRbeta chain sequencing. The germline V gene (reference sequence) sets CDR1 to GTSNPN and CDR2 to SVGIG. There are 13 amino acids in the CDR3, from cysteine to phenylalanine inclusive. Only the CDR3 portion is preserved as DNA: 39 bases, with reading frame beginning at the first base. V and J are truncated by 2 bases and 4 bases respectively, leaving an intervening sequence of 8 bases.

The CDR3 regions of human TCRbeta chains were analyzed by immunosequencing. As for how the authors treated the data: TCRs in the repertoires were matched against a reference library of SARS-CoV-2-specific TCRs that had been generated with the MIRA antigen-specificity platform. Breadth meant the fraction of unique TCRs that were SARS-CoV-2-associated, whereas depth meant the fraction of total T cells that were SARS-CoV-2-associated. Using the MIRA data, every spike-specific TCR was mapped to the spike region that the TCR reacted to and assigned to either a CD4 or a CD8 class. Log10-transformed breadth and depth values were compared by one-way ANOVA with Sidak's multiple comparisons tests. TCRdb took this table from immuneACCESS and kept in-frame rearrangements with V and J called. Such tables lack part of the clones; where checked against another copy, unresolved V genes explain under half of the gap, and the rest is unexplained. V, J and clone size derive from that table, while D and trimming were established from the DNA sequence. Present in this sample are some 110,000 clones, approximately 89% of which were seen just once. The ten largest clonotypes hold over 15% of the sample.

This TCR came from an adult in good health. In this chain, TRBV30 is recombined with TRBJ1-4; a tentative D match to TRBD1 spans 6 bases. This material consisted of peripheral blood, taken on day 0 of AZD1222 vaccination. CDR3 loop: CAWSRGINEKLFF. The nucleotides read TGTGCCTGGAGTAGGGGGATTAATGAAAAACTGTTTTTT. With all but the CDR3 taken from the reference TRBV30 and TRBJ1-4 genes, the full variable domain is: SQTIHQWPATLVQPVGSPLSLECTVEGTSNPNLYWYRQAAGRGLQLLFYSVGIGQISSEVPQNLSASRPQDRQFILSSKKLLLSDSGFYLCAWSRGINEKLFFGSGTQLSVL.